This TCR beta chain was profiled in a study of blood T cells in healthy people across ages. With a J-beta primer mix and a sample-barcoded 5' primer, a second PCR ran roughly 7 to 11 cycles. A template-switch adaptor containing 12 random nucleotides labeled each cDNA molecule. TCRdb called the 5' RACE reads again in MiXCR, with one record for every CDR3 protein. There are about a million distinct CDR3 sequences in the sample; just over 50% occur only once, and about 21% lies in the top ten. Regarding the study as a whole: Using unsorted PBMCs precluded a conclusive naive versus antigen-experienced comparison. The unknown donor CMV status may have confounded expanded clonotype changes.

Between the trimmed V and J ends, which lost 4 bases and 4 bases, there was a span of 9 bases. Germline CDR1 is SGHRS and CDR2 is YFSETQ. This CDR3 has 13 residues. Per sample, no less than 6 micrograms of total RNA were extracted. This clonotype came up a few times. Antigen specificity is unknown. This clonotype was sampled from a woman in her fifties or sixties in good health. The chain has TRBV5-1 and TRBJ2-1, with D possibly TRBD1 on 6 matching bases. Sequencing was carried out using blood. CDR3 amino acids: CASSQRGYNEQFF. The CDR3, as DNA: TGCGCCAGCAGCCAAAGGGGGTACAATGAGCAGTTCTTC.